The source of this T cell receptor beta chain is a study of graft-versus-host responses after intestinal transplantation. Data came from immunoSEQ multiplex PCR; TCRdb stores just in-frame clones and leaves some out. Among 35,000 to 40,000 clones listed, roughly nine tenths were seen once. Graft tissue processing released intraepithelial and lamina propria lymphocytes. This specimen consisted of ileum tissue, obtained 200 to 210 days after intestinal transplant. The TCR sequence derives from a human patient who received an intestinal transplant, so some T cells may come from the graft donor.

The CDR3, as DNA: TGCGCCAGCAGCTTGGCCTGGGGAGAGACCCAGTACTTC. It specifies CASSLAWGETQYF. J is TRBJ2-5 and V is TRBV5-1, with D uncertain. This CDR3 contains 13 residues. V shed 0 bases and J shed 4 bases, with 7 bases lying between them. Germline V gene data show CDR1 as SGHRS and CDR2 as YFSETQ.